Sequencing of this T cell receptor (beta chain) was carried out in a study of blood T cell repertoires in COVID-19. The assay was immunoSEQ multiplex PCR, and TCRdb's table has in-frame clones only and misses some. Here the sample spans around 56,000 clones, around 79% being singletons. CDR1 is SGHNT, CDR2 YYREEE, per germline (reference sequence). The CDR3 extends over 13 amino acids. The V end lost 6 bases, the J end lost 6 bases, and 16 bases lay between the germline ends. Sample: peripheral blood. The sequence was collected from a woman in her seventies with acute or convalescent COVID-19. V and J are TRBV5-4 and TRBJ2-7; D gene uncertain. CDR3 protein: CASTHLTSGEQYF. For the CDR3, the DNA is TGTGCCAGCACCCATTTAACTTCGGGCGAGCAGTACTTC.